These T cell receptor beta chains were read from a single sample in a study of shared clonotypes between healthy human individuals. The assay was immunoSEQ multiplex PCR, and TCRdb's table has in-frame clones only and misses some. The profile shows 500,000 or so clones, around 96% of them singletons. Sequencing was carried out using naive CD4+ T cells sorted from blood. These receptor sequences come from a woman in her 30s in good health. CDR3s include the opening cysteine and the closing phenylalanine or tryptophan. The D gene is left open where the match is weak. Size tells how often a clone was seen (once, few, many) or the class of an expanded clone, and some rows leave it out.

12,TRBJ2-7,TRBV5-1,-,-,CASSPGHYEQYF,TGCGCCAGCAGTCCCGGACACTACGAGCAGTACTTC
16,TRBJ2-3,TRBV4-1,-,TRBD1,CASRQQGAGSTDTQYF,TGCGCCAGCAGACAACAGGGGGCCGGCTCGACAGATACGCAGTATTTT
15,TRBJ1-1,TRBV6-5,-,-,CASSYQNEGVTEAFF,TGTGCCAGCAGTTACCAGAATGAGGGGGTCACTGAAGCTTTCTTT
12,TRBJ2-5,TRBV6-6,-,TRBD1,CASSNRGETQYF,TGTGCCAGCAGCAACAGGGGTGAGACCCAGTACTTC
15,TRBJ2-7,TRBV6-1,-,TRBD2,CASSEKRDGLGEQYF,TGTGCCAGCAGTGAAAAGCGGGACGGCTTGGGGGAGCAGTACTTC
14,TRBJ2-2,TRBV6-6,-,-,CASRKTGNTGELFF,TGTGCCAGCAGAAAAACAGGGAACACCGGGGAGCTGTTTTTT
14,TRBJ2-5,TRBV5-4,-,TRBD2,CASSLDASGQTQYF,TGTGCCAGCAGCTTGGACGCTAGCGGGCAGACCCAGTACTTC
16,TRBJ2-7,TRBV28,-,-,CASRQMGGYSFYEQYF,TGTGCCAGCAGACAGATGGGCGGATATTCCTTCTACGAGCAGTACTTC
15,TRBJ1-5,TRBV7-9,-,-,CASSLNSNSNQPQHF,TGTGCCAGCAGCTTAAACTCAAATAGCAATCAGCCCCAGCATTTT
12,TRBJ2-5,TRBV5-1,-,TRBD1,CASRDSQETQYF,TGCGCCAGCCGGGACAGTCAAGAGACCCAGTACTTC
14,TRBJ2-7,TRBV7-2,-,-,CASSSAGGAYEQYF,TGTGCCAGCAGCTCCGCAGGTGGGGCCTACGAGCAGTACTTC
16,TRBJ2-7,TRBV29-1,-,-,CSVVGGRAMYPYEQYF,TGCAGCGTTGTCGGCGGTCGGGCAATGTATCCCTACGAGCAGTACTTC
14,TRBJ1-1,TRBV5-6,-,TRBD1,CASRPGQGNTEAFF,TGTGCCAGCAGACCCGGACAGGGGAACACTGAAGCTTTCTTT
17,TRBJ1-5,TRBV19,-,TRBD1,CASSIDQGAWGNQPQHF,TGTGCCAGTAGTATAGACCAGGGGGCGTGGGGCAATCAGCCCCAGCATTTT
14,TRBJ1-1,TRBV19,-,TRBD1,CASSIGQGVTEAFF,TGTGCCAGTAGTATAGGACAGGGCGTCACTGAAGCTTTCTTT
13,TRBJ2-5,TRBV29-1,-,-,CSVYWGREETQYF,TGCAGCGTCTACTGGGGTCGCGAAGAGACCCAGTACTTC
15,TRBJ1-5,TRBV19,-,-,CASRVGLYSNQPQHF,TGTGCCAGTAGAGTCGGACTTTATAGCAATCAGCCCCAGCATTTT
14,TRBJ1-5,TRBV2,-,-,CASSWGRSNQPQHF,TGTGCCAGCAGCTGGGGGCGTAGCAATCAGCCCCAGCATTTT
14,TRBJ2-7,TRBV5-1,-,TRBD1,CASSLGQATYEQYF,TGTGCCAGCAGCTTGGGACAGGCAACCTACGAGCAGTACTTC
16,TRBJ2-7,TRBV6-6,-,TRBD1,CASSPTLDRGLYEQYF,TGTGCCAGCAGTCCAACACTCGACAGGGGGCTTTACGAGCAGTACTTC
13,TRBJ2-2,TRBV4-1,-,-,CASSQEETGELFF,TGCGCCAGCAGCCAAGAGGAGACCGGGGAGCTGTTTTTT
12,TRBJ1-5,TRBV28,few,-,CASSFPQGPQHF,TGTGCCAGCAGTTTTCCACAGGGGCCCCAGCATTTT
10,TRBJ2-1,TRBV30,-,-,CAWGFNEQFF,TGTGCCTGGGGATTCAACGAGCAGTTCTTC
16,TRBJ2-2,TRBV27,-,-,CASSLGYLEGTGELFF,TGTGCCAGCAGTTTGGGCTATCTCGAGGGCACCGGGGAGCTGTTTTTT
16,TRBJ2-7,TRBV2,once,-,CASSPGRLNRSYEQYF,TGTGCCAGCAGCCCGGGACGTTTAAATCGGAGCTACGAGCAGTACTTC
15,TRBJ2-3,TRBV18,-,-,CASSTGHSETDTQYF,TGTGCCAGCTCAACGGGGCACAGCGAGACAGATACGCAGTATTTT
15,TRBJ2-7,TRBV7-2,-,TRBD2,CASSLVQREKPEQYF,TGTGCCAGCAGCTTAGTTCAGCGGGAGAAGCCCGAGCAGTACTTC
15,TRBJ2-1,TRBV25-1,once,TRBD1,CARPRTGVVYNEQFF,TGTGCCAGGCCAAGGACAGGGGTAGTTTACAATGAGCAGTTCTTC